The 29 T cell receptor beta chains given below trace back to one sample, sequenced in a study of cytomegalovirus exposure and HLA in healthy donors. Amplification used 60 Vbeta primers and 13 Jbeta primers. Libraries were prepared by immunoSEQ multiplex PCR; TCRdb keeps only in-frame clonotypes and omits some of them. The data contain roughly 150,000 clones, about three quarters of them singletons. The specimen sequenced was PBMCs. The receptors stem from a man younger than 35 in good health and CMV-seronegative.

The chain recombines TRBV4-3 with TRBJ1-5; D might be TRBD1 (5 bases). The CDR3 extends over 18 amino acids. In germline, CDR1 is LGHNA, CDR2 YSLEER. Between the trimmed V and J ends, which lost 0 bases and 7 bases, there was a span of 22 bases. DNA for the CDR3: TGCGCCAGCAGCCAAGATTGGGGCACCCCATTGTATAGGCAGCCCCAGCATTTT. It yields the protein CASSQDWGTPLYRQPQHF.

This clone was observed a handful of times. This sequence joins TRBV27 and TRBJ2-1; 11 nucleotides match TRBD2. The trim removed 8 bases at V and 9 bases at J, leaving 6 bases unmatched. In germline, CDR1 is MNHEY, CDR2 SMNVEV (reference sequence). This CDR3 contains 13 residues. In DNA, the CDR3 is TGTGCCAGCCGAACCGGGACTAGCGGTGAGCAGTTCTTC. Protein sequence: CASRTGTSGEQFF.

This chain connects TRBV5-1 to TRBJ2-1; 14 bases map to TRBD2. The CDR3 contains 17 residues. Germline V gene data show CDR1 as SGHRS and CDR2 as YFSETQ. V shed 4 bases and J 6 bases; nucleotides not matched to a gene: 9. The CDR3 DNA sequence: TGCGCCAGCAGCGAGCCGGGACTAGCGGGAGCGAGCAATGAGCAGTTCTTC. It specifies CASSEPGLAGASNEQFF.

This rearrangement joins TRBV30 to TRBJ1-3; no clear D. The CDR3 extends over 15 amino acids. Germline V gene sequence: CDR1 GTSNPN, CDR2 SVGIG (reference sequence). V was pared by 3 bases and J by 0 bases, with 12 bases between. The DNA of the CDR3 is TGTGCCTGGAGGCAACAGATGACCTCTGGAAACACCATATATTTT. Its translation: CAWRQQMTSGNTIYF.

This chain links TRBV27 with TRBJ1-1; D is unclear. The V gene lost 5 bases and the J gene lost 5 bases, with 18 bases spanning the gap. Looked up from germline, CDR1 is MNHEY and CDR2 is SMNVEV (reference sequence). The CDR3 is 15 residues long. In nucleotides, the CDR3 is TGTGCCAGCAGTCCTTGGAGGCGGAAAGGGACTGAAGCTTTCTTT. Amino acid sequence: CASSPWRRKGTEAFF.

The chain couples TRBV19 to TRBJ1-1; D may be TRBD1 (6 bases). V shed 4 bases and J shed 1 base, with 19 bases lying between them. The CDR3 is 17 amino acids. Germline V gene data show CDR1 as LNHDA and CDR2 as SQIVND (reference sequence). CDR3 region: CASSTKYDRRQNTEAFF. CDR3 DNA: TGTGCCAGTAGTACGAAATACGACAGGAGACAGAACACTGAAGCTTTCTTT.

This clone was observed once. J is TRBJ2-7 and V is TRBV29-1, with 9 positions matching TRBD1. Germline V CDR1 and CDR2: SQVTM, ANQGSEA. V shed 6 bases, J shed 3 bases, and the junction held 6 bases outside the gene matches. The CDR3 is 13 amino acids. For the CDR3, the DNA is TGCAGCGTCCGGACAGGGGAGGGCTACGAGCAGTACTTC. Translating gives CSVRTGEGYEQYF.

The chain is built from TRBV19 and TRBJ2-7; 8 bases line up with TRBD1. This CDR3 comprises 14 residues. Germline assignment: CDR1 LNHDA and CDR2 SQIVND (reference sequence). Losses at the gene ends were 7 bases for V and 7 bases for J; bases not matched to a gene: 12. The chain's CDR3 is CASTPGQGAEEQYF. The CDR3 region has the DNA TGTGCCAGTACCCCGGGGCAGGGGGCGGAGGAGCAGTACTTC.

The chain links TRBV7-9 to TRBJ1-5; 7 positions match TRBD1. Germline-derived CDR1 and CDR2 are SEHNR and FQNEAQ (reference sequence). Losses at the gene ends were 5 bases for V and 6 bases for J; bases not matched to a gene: 10. This CDR3 region has 15 residues. In DNA, the CDR3 is TGTGCCAGCAGCCAAGGGGACAGTAGGTCTCAGCCCCAGCATTTT. It is translated as CASSQGDSRSQPQHF.

J is TRBJ1-5 and V is TRBV19, with D maybe TRBD1 (5 bases). The germline gives CDR1 LNHDA, CDR2 SQIVND (reference sequence). Trimming left V 6 bases short and J 2 bases short, with 11 bases between. The CDR3 has 14 residues. CDR3 amino acids: CASSLAGGNQPQHF. CDR3 nucleotides: TGTGCCAGTAGCCTTGCGGGGGGCAATCAGCCCCAGCATTTT. The variable domain in full, completed from reference TRBV19 and TRBJ1-5, reads DGGITQSPKYLFRKEGQNVTLSCEQNLNHDAMYWYRQDPGQGLRLIYYSQIVNDFQKGDIAEGYSVSREKKESFPLTVTSAQKNPTAFYLCASSLAGGNQPQHFGDGTRLSIL.

This sequence joins TRBV9 and TRBJ2-1, with D possibly matching TRBD2 (6 bases). The CDR3 extends over 16 amino acids. Trimming took off 0 bases at V and 6 bases at J, with 16 bases between the two ends. Germline V lookup: CDR1 SGDLS, CDR2 YYNGEE. In DNA, the CDR3 is TGTGCCAGCAGCGTAGTTCCTAGTCGGGGAGGCAATGAGCAGTTCTTC. Protein: CASSVVPSRGGNEQFF.

The rearrangement links TRBV29-1 to TRBJ1-5; D is unclear. The CDR3 has 14 amino acids. The V end lost 4 bases, the J end lost 0 bases, and 10 bases lay between the germline ends. Germline V gene lookup returns CDR1 SQVTM and CDR2 ANQGSEA. CDR3 residues: CSVVTEYSNQPQHF. CDR3 nucleotide sequence: TGCAGCGTTGTAACTGAGTATAGCAATCAGCCCCAGCATTTT.

This clone was seen more than once but under ten times. The chain recombines TRBV19 with TRBJ1-5; the D is unclear. V shed 6 bases and J shed 4 bases, with 10 bases lying between them. This CDR3 region has 13 residues. CDR1 LNHDA and CDR2 SQIVND come from the germline V gene (reference sequence). Written as DNA, the CDR3 is TGTGCCAGTAGGGCGGGCCTTAATCAGCCCCAGCATTTT. It specifies CASRAGLNQPQHF.

The chain couples TRBV14 to TRBJ2-7, with 7 bases fitting TRBD2. Trimming removed 3 bases from V and 5 bases from J; junction bases left unmatched: 13. There are 16 residues in the CDR3. From germline, CDR1 is SGHDN and CDR2 FVKESK. The CDR3 sequence: CASSHRPSGVGNEQYF. Written as DNA, the CDR3 is TGTGCCAGCAGCCATCGTCCCAGCGGGGTAGGGAACGAGCAGTACTTC.

This chain connects TRBV6-1 to TRBJ2-7; D is perhaps TRBD2 (6 bases). Germline values: CDR1 MNHNS, CDR2 SASEGT. Trimming took off 3 bases at V and 11 bases at J, with 14 bases between the two ends. The CDR3 is made up of 12 amino acids. The CDR3 nucleotides are TGTGCCAGCAGTGAGGCTGGGAGGCTCGAGTACTTC. Encoded protein: CASSEAGRLEYF.

V is TRBV7-8 and J is TRBJ2-1; the match to TRBD2 covers 8 bases. This CDR3 is built from 16 residues. With V trimmed by 5 bases and J by 8 bases, 14 bases remained unmatched. Looked up from germline, CDR1 is SGHVS and CDR2 is FQNEAQ. The CDR3 DNA reads as TGTGCCAGCAGCGCCAGGTACAGCGGGAGTCCCCATGAGCAGTTCTTC. Protein product: CASSARYSGSPHEQFF. The entire variable domain, with the rest obtained from reference TRBV7-8 and TRBJ2-1, is as follows: GAGVSQSPRYKVAKRGQDVALRCDPISGHVSLFWYQQALGQGPEFLTYFQNEAQLDKSGLPSDRFFAERPEGSVSTLKIQRTQQEDSAVYLCASSARYSGSPHEQFFGPGTRLTVL.

This sequence joins TRBV16 and TRBJ1-1; 8 positions match TRBD1. Germline V gene data show CDR1 as KGHSY and CDR2 as FQNENV. The length of the CDR3 is 16 residues. The trim removed 4 bases at V and 2 bases at J, leaving 9 bases unmatched. CDR3 in DNA: TGTGCCAGCAGCCTCTCCGTTACAGGGGGAAACACTGAAGCTTTCTTT. It is translated as CASSLSVTGGNTEAFF.

The chain has TRBV5-6 and TRBJ2-7; tentatively, D is TRBD1 (5 bases). Germline V gene data show CDR1 as SGHDT and CDR2 as YYEEEE. The length of the CDR3 is 13 residues. V lost 4 bases and J lost 4, with 12 bases in between. The CDR3 sequence: CASSADTAYEQYF. CDR3 DNA: TGTGCCAGCAGCGCGGACACAGCTTACGAGCAGTACTTC.

The chain joins TRBV4-1 to TRBJ2-5, with 8 bases lining up with TRBD1. V gave up 8 bases and J gave up 1 base; unmatched junction bases: 9. Germline V lookup: CDR1 MGHRA, CDR2 YSYEKL. This CDR3 has 15 residues. The CDR3 sequence is CASGRTGMAQETQYF. In nucleotides, the CDR3 is TGCGCCAGCGGACGGACAGGGATGGCCCAAGAGACCCAGTACTTC.

The V call is TRBV6-6, the J call TRBJ1-1, with no clear D. Germline V gene sequence: CDR1 MNHNY, CDR2 SVGAGI (reference sequence). With 3 bases removed from V and 2 bases from J, the gap between germline ends came to 7 bases. This CDR3 region has 13 residues. The CDR3, as DNA: TGTGCCAGCAGTTATATAATCAACACTGAAGCTTTCTTT. Translated: CASSYIINTEAFF.

This clone was seen a handful of times. The V and J genes are TRBV10-1 and TRBJ2-3; a weak D match, TRBD2 (5 bases). The germline CDR1 and CDR2 sequences are WNHNN and SYGVQD (reference sequence). V was pared by 3 bases and J by 2 bases, with 12 bases between. The CDR3 sequence is 15 residues long. This chain's CDR3 is CASSESGITTDTQYF. In nucleotides, the CDR3 is TGCGCCAGCAGTGAATCGGGAATTACCACAGATACGCAGTATTTT.

The chain couples TRBV2 to TRBJ2-2; TRBD2 might be the D (5 bases). With 8 bases removed from V and 5 bases from J, the gap between germline ends came to 15 bases. Germline V gene lookup returns CDR1 SNHLY and CDR2 FYNNEI. The CDR3 sequence is 14 residues long. The CDR3: CASLLRGRTGELFF. In nucleotides, the CDR3 is TGTGCCAGCTTATTGCGAGGGAGAACCGGGGAGCTGTTTTTT.

This sequence joins TRBV19 and TRBJ1-5; D is ambiguous. Trimming cost V 3 bases and J 7 bases, with 10 bases left between them. The CDR3 extends over 13 amino acids. Germline CDR1 reads LNHDA; CDR2 reads SQIVND (reference sequence). CDR3 sequence (DNA): TGTGCCAGTAGTATCTGGGTCGGGCAGCCCCAGCATTTT. It yields the protein CASSIWVGQPQHF.

V gene TRBV27 combines with J gene TRBJ1-4; the D gene is possibly TRBD1 (6 bases). Germline CDR1 MNHEY, CDR2 SMNVEV (reference sequence). Trimming left V 4 bases short and J 5 bases short, with 14 bases between. The length of the CDR3 is 15 residues. The CDR3 nucleotides read TGTGCCAGCAGTTCCAGTACCAGGGGAAATGAAAAACTGTTTTTT. Protein product: CASSSSTRGNEKLFF.

J is TRBJ1-4 and V is TRBV9, with TRBD1 matching over 9 bases. Trimming removed 3 bases from V and 8 bases from J; junction bases left unmatched: 8. CDR1 is SGDLS, CDR2 YYNGEE, per germline. This CDR3 has 15 residues. The DNA for the CDR3 is TGTGCCAGCAGCGCTACAGGGGGCTTTGGGGAAAAACTGTTTTTT. Translated: CASSATGGFGEKLFF.

V usage is TRBV2 and J usage is TRBJ2-2; 11 bases are a match to TRBD1. The germline gives CDR1 SNHLY, CDR2 FYNNEI. The CDR3 loop spans 14 amino acids. V lost 6 bases to trimming and J lost 6 bases; unmatched junction nucleotides: 3. Here the CDR3 DNA reads TGTGCCAGCAGCGCGGGACAGGGGGCCGGGGAGCTGTTTTTT. Encoded protein: CASSAGQGAGELFF.

The rearrangement joins TRBV21-1 to TRBJ2-4; TRBD1, the table's D call, was not compared with the DNA. TRBV21-1 is a recognized pseudogene. The CDR3 is 16 residues long. For the CDR3, the DNA is TGTGCCAGCAGCAAAGTTGGCACCCTAGCCAAAAACATTCAGTACTTC. This translates into CASSKVGTLAKNIQYF.

The genes are TRBV11-2 and TRBJ2-7, with D perhaps matching TRBD1 (6 bases). The V end was cut by 5 bases, the J end by 6 bases, with 17 bases between. There are 14 residues in the CDR3. Germline lookup yields CDR1 SGHAT and CDR2 FQNNGV. The CDR3 reads CASSAQTGGGEQYF. For the CDR3, the DNA is TGTGCCAGCAGCGCCCAGACTGGGGGCGGCGAGCAGTACTTC.

In nucleotides, the CDR3 is TGCGCCAGCAGCCCCGCTGTGGCGGGTACCGGGGAGCTGTTTTTT. Its protein product is CASSPAVAGTGELFF. This chain connects TRBV4-3 to TRBJ2-2; the D gene is possibly TRBD2 (5 bases). From germline, CDR1 is LGHNA and CDR2 YSLEER. The CDR3 covers 15 residues. V gave up 4 bases and J gave up 5 bases, with 14 bases separating them.